A selection of T cell receptor beta chains follows, all from one sample in a study of Graves' ophthalmopathy and Graves' hyperthyroidism. TCRdb redid the calling of the multiplex PCR reads with MiXCR, one entry per CDR3 protein. In the table there are 400,000 or so distinct CDR3 sequences, 15% to 19% of which are singletons. The material sequenced was peripheral blood. The receptors were sampled from a woman aged 18-29 years with stable Graves' hyperthyroidism. Both conserved end residues are part of each CDR3. The D gene is left open where the match is weak. A row's size may be missing; if present it is once, few, many or a size class.

>TRBJ2-5|TRBD2|TRBV2|many
TGTGCCAGCAGGGGACTAGCGGGGGGAAATGGAGAGACCCAGTACTTC
CASRGLAGGNGETQYF
>TRBJ1-3|.|TRBV12-3/TRBV12-4|many
TGTGCCAGCAGCGGGGGGTGGGGAAACACCATATATTTT
CASSGGWGNTIYF
>TRBJ2-5|.|TRBV6-1|many
TGTGCCAGGTCGAGGGGCCCACAAGAGACCCAGTACTTC
CARSRGPQETQYF
>TRBJ2-5|.|TRBV19|.
TGTGCCTGTAGTATCCGGGAGACCCAGTACTTC
CACSIRETQYF
>TRBJ1-2|.|TRBV19|many
TGTGCCAGTAGTATGGTGGGCCATGGCTACACCTTC
CASSMVGHGYTF
>TRBJ2-7|.|TRBV11-2|many
TGTGCCAGCAGCTTAGTATCAGGACAGTCATTCGGGAGCTCCTACGAGCAGTACTTC
CASSLVSGQSFGSSYEQYF
>TRBJ2-7|.|TRBV29-1|many
TGCAGCGTTGTAGACGGTACCTACGAGCAGTACTTC
CSVVDGTYEQYF
>TRBJ1-5|.|TRBV19|many
TGTGCCAGTAGTATTCGGGGCAGTAGCAATCAGCCCCAGCATTTT
CASSIRGSSNQPQHF
>TRBJ2-7|TRBD1|TRBV4-1|.
TGCGCCAGCAGCCGCGGGACAGGAAAATTCTACGAGCAGTACTTC
CASSRGTGKFYEQYF
>TRBJ1-2|.|TRBV18|few
TGTGCCAGCTCAATGGGGTTTAACTATGGCTACACCTTC
CASSMGFNYGYTF
>TRBJ2-6|.|TRBV5-1|many
TGCGCCAGCAGCTTGGAGCTAAGGGGCTCTGGGGCCAACGTCCTGACTTTC
CASSLELRGSGANVLTF
>TRBJ1-6|.|TRBV5-5|few
TGTGCCAGCAGCAAAACTACCGGACCCAACTCCTATAATTCACCCCTCCACTTT
CASSKTTGPNSYNSPLHF
>TRBJ1-2|TRBD1|TRBV24-1|many
TGTGCCACCTCCCGGACAGGGGCTGCTGGCTACACCTTC
CATSRTGAAGYTF
>TRBJ1-1|.|TRBV20-1|many
TGCAGTGCTAGGGAGTTACAGGGCCTGAAGGCTTTCTTT
CSARELQGLKAFF
>TRBJ1-1|.|TRBV6-1|many
TGTGCCACCGTAGGGGGTTACACTGAAGCTTTCTTT
CATVGGYTEAFF
>TRBJ2-5|TRBD1|TRBV10-3|many
TGTGCCATCAGCGCGGGACAGGGTCGGGAGACCCAGTACTTC
CAISAGQGRETQYF
>TRBJ2-6|TRBD2|TRBV6-2/TRBV6-3|many
TGTGCCAGCAGCGCCGTGGCGGGGGGCAGCTCTGGGGCCAACGTCCTGACTTTC
CASSAVAGGSSGANVLTF
>TRBJ2-5|TRBD1|TRBV27|many
TGTGCCAGCAGTCGCAGCCTACAGGGGTGGGAGACCCAGTACTTC
CASSRSLQGWETQYF
>TRBJ2-7|.|TRBV6-2/TRBV6-3|.
TGTGCCAGCAGCTCCTCCAAATACGTGCAGTACTTC
CASSSSKYVQYF
>TRBJ1-5|.|TRBV4-1|many
TGCGCCAGCAGCCATTTTATCAGCCAGCCCCAGCATTTT
CASSHFISQPQHF
>TRBJ1-5|.|TRBV20-1|few
TGCAGTGCTAGCAGAAAGGAAGATCAGCCCCAGCATTTT
CSASRKEDQPQHF
>TRBJ1-1|TRBD1|TRBV19|many
TGTGCCAGTAGTAAACAAGAACAGGGGCAAGCTTTCTTT
CASSKQEQGQAFF
>TRBJ1-5|.|TRBV18|many
TGTGCCAGCTCACCAAGGCAGGTTAATCAGCCCCAGCATTTT
CASSPRQVNQPQHF
>TRBJ2-7|.|TRBV6-5|many
TGTGCCACCTCCTTTGAGATTAACAGGGCGTACTACGAGCAGTACTTC
CATSFEINRAYYEQYF
>TRBJ2-2|.|TRBV12-3/TRBV12-4|many
TGTGCCAGCAGTTCAGGGACGCCCGCGAACACCGGGGAGCTGTTTTTT
CASSSGTPANTGELFF
>TRBJ1-1|.|TRBV4-2|many
TGTGCCAGCAGCCAAGGAGCCAGCCTTACCACTGAAGCTTTCTTT
CASSQGASLTTEAFF
>TRBJ1-6|.|TRBV27|many
TGTGCCAGCAGTTTATTACAGGGAGGCGGTTCACCCCTCCACTTT
CASSLLQGGGSPLHF
>TRBJ1-1|TRBD1|TRBV6-2/TRBV6-3|many
TGTGCCAGCAGTTACAGACAGGGCACTGAAGCTTTCTTT
CASSYRQGTEAFF
>TRBJ1-1|.|TRBV7-9|many
TGTGCCAGCAGCTCGACTCCCACAGGGCGGACTGAAGCTTTCTTT
CASSSTPTGRTEAFF
>TRBJ2-5|.|TRBV12-5|few
TGTGCTAGTGGTTTCCAGGGGACATTTCAAGAGACCCAGTACTTC
CASGFQGTFQETQYF
>TRBJ2-7|.|TRBV5-1|few
TGCGCCAGCAGCTTGGGTCGGTCCACAGATCCTTCGGACGAGCAGTACTTC
CASSLGRSTDPSDEQYF
>TRBJ1-6|.|TRBV5-1|.
TGCGCCAGCAGCTTTTGGCGGCGACAAGGGAACTCACCCCTCCACTTT
CASSFWRRQGNSPLHF
>TRBJ1-2|.|TRBV7-8|many
TGTGCCAGCAGCCCCGGGGCTTCTCGGGGTGGCTACACCTTC
CASSPGASRGGYTF
>TRBJ1-1|TRBD1|TRBV12-5|many
TGTGCTAGTGGGTCCACAGGGGACACTGAAGCTTTCTTT
CASGSTGDTEAFF
>TRBJ1-1|.|TRBV12-3/TRBV12-4|many
TGTGCCAGCAGCTCAGGGGCCTCGAACACTGAAGCTTTCTTT
CASSSGASNTEAFF
>TRBJ1-1|.|TRBV11-2|many
TGTGCCAGCAGCTTCGCTCGACAGGAGAACACTGAAGCTTTCTTT
CASSFARQENTEAFF
>TRBJ2-6|.|TRBV12-3/TRBV12-4|few
TGTGCCAGCAGCGAGTGGGGGGGCCCTGGGGCCAGCGTCCTGACTTTC
CASSEWGGPGASVLTF
>TRBJ2-7|.|TRBV6-5|few
TGTGCCAGCAGTTACGGTGGGGAAGGTCGGAGGGGCTACGAGCAGTACTTC
CASSYGGEGRRGYEQYF
>TRBJ1-6|.|TRBV15|many
TGTGCCACCCGGACAGACTATAATTCACCCCTCCACTTT
CATRTDYNSPLHF
>TRBJ2-3|.|TRBV2|few
TGTGCCAGCAGGGTTCGTCCTCGGGATACGCAGTATTTT
CASRVRPRDTQYF